What follows is one T cell receptor (beta chain) and its context. Some clones are missing from TCRdb's copy, which holds only in-frame ones; the method was immunoSEQ multiplex PCR. The sample records approximately 70,000 clones, about nine tenths being singletons. The sample is drawn from a study of OX40 agonist ivuxolimab in advanced cancers. The CDR3 is 14 amino acids. The ends were cut back, 1 base at V and 3 bases at J, with 10 bases in the middle. Germline assignment: CDR1 MGHRA and CDR2 YSYEKL. The TCR originated in an adult with an advanced solid tumor such as melanoma, head and neck, liver or kidney cancer. V gene TRBV4-1 combines with J gene TRBJ2-7; D not certain. The source material was CD4+ or CD8+ T cells sorted from blood, sampled in a trial of the OX40 agonist ivuxolimab. The CDR3 bases are TGCGCCAGCAGCCAAGCCGGACGGAACTACGAGCAGTACTTC. It translates to CASSQAGRNYEQYF.